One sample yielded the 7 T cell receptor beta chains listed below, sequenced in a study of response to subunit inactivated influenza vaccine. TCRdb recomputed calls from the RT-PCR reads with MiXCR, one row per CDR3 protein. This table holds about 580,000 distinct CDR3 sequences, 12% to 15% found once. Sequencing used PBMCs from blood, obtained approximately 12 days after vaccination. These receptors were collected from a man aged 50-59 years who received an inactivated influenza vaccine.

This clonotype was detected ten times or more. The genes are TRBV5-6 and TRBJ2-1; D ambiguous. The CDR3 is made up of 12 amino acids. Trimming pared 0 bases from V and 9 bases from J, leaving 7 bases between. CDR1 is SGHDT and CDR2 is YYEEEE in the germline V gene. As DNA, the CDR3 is TGTGCCAGCAGCTTGGCGTGGGGTGAGCAGTTCTTC. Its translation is CASSLAWGEQFF.

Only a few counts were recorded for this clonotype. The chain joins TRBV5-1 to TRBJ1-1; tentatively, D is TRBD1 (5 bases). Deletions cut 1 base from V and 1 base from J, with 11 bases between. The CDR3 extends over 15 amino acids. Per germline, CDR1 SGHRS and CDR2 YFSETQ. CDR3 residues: CASSLTGAANTEAFF. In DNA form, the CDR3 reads TGCGCCAGCAGCTTGACAGGAGCTGCGAACACTGAAGCTTTCTTT.

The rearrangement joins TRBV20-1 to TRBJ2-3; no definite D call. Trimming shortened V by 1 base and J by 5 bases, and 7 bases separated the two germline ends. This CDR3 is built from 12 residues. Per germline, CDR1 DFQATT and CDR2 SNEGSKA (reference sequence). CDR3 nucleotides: TGCAGTGCTAGAGGGAGAAGAGATACGCAGTATTTT. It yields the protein CSARGRRDTQYF.

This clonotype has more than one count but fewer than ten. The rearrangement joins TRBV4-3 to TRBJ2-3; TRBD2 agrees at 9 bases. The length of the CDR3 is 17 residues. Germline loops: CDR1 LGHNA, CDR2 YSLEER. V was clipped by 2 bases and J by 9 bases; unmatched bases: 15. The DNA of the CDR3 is TGCGCCAGCAGCCAACCCCCTGCCGCGGGGGGGATTGTAACGCAGTATTTT. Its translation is CASSQPPAAGGIVTQYF.

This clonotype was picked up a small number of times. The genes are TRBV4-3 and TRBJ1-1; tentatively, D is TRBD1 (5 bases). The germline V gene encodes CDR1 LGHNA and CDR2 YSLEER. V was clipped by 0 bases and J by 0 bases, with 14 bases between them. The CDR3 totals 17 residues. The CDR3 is CASSQDLAGPMNTEAFF. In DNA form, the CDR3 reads TGCGCCAGCAGCCAAGATCTGGCAGGGCCCATGAACACTGAAGCTTTCTTT.

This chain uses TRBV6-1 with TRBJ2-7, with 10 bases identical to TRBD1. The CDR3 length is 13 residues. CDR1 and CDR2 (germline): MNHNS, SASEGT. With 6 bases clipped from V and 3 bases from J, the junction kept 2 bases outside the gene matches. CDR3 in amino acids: CASRGTGDYEQYF. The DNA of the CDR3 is TGTGCCAGCAGGGGGACAGGGGACTACGAGCAGTACTTC.

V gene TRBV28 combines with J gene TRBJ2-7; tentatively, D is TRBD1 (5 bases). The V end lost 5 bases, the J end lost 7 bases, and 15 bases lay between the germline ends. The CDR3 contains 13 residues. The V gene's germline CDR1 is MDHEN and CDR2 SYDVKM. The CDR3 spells CASSLRQPKEQYF. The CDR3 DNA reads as TGTGCCAGCAGTCTTAGACAGCCCAAAGAGCAGTACTTC. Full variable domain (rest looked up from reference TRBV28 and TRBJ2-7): DVKVTQSSRYLVKRTGEKVFLECVQDMDHENMFWYRQDPGLGLRLIYFSYDVKMKEKGDIPEGYSVSREKKERFSLILESASTNQTSMYLCASSLRQPKEQYFGPGTRLTVT.